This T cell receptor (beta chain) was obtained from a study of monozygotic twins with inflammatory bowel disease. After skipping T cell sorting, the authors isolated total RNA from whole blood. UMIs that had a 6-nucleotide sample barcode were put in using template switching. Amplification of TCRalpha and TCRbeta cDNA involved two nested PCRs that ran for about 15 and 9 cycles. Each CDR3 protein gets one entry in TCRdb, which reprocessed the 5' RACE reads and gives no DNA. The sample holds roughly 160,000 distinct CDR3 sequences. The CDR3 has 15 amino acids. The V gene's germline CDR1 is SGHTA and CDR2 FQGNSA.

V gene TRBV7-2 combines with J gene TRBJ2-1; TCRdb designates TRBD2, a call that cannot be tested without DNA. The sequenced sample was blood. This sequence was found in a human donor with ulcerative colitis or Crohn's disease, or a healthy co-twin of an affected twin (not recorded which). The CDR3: CASIQRGGRYNEQFF. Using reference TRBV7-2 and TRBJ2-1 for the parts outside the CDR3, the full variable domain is GAGVSQSPSNKVTEKGKDVELRCDPISGHTALYWYRQSLGQGLEFLIYFQGNSAPDKSGLPSDRFSAERTGGSVSTLTIQRTQQEDSAVYLCASIQRGGRYNEQFFGPGTRLTVL.